These T cell receptor beta chains were read from a single sample in a study of shared clonotypes between healthy human individuals. TCRdb's table, derived via immunoSEQ multiplex PCR, lists solely in-frame clones and lacks some. This sample has approximately 720,000 clones, with about two thirds found just once. Sequenced sample: memory CD4+ T cells sorted from blood. The receptors were gathered from a young woman in good health. Each CDR3 is given with its conserved first and last residue. A D gene is named only where the DNA matches it firmly. Only some rows state a clone size, as once, few, many or a class for expanded clones.

TRBJ2-3,.,TRBV5-1,.,CASSLATTSTDTQYF,TGCGCCAGCAGCTTGGCAACAACTAGCACAGATACGCAGTATTTT
TRBJ1-5,.,TRBV28,.,CASSLSGHSNQPQHF,TGTGCCAGCAGTTTGTCGGGACACTCCAATCAGCCCCAGCATTTT
TRBJ1-2,.,TRBV25-1,.,CASSEQAGDGYTF,TGTGCCAGCAGTGAACAGGCCGGGGATGGCTACACCTTC
TRBJ2-7,few,TRBV27,.,CASSLGQGLTYEQYF,TGTGCCAGCAGCCTCGGGCAGGGTCTAACCTACGAGCAGTACTTC
TRBJ2-7,.,TRBV6-5,TRBD1,CASSRRTGSDEQYF,TGTGCCAGCAGCCGACGGACAGGAAGCGACGAGCAGTACTTC
TRBJ2-3,.,TRBV7-9,.,CASSLGPGGTTFMDTQYF,TGTGCCAGCAGCTTAGGTCCGGGCGGGACCACTTTTATGGATACGCAGTATTTT
TRBJ1-1,.,TRBV30,.,CAWSVRSLTEAFF,TGTGCCTGGAGTGTACGCTCTTTGACTGAAGCTTTCTTT
TRBJ2-3,.,TRBV27,TRBD2,CASSLGSGLAGGLYTDTQYF,TGTGCCAGCAGTTTGGGATCTGGACTAGCGGGAGGCCTATACACAGATACGCAGTATTTT
TRBJ2-7,.,TRBV2,TRBD2,CASSGLAGFYEQYF,TGTGCCAGCAGTGGACTAGCGGGATTCTACGAGCAGTACTTC
TRBJ1-3,.,TRBV2,TRBD1,CASSVQGSTGGNTIYF,TGTGCCAGCAGCGTACAGGGGTCCACGGGCGGAAACACCATATATTTT
TRBJ1-2,.,TRBV5-6,.,CASSGTTVNYGYTF,TGTGCCAGCAGCGGGACGACAGTTAACTATGGCTACACCTTC
TRBJ2-1,.,TRBV11-2,TRBD2,CASRLAGRFSYNEQFF,TGTGCCAGCAGGCTAGCGGGACGGTTCTCCTACAATGAGCAGTTCTTC
TRBJ2-1,few,TRBV5-8,TRBD1,CASSLRTGNYNEQFF,TGTGCCAGCAGCCTCCGGACAGGGAACTACAATGAGCAGTTCTTC
TRBJ1-1,.,TRBV7-2,.,CASSLRRENTEAFF,TGTGCCAGCAGCCTCCGACGGGAAAACACTGAAGCTTTCTTT
TRBJ2-1,.,TRBV11-3,TRBD1,CASSLRQGAVGEQFF,TGTGCCAGCAGCCTAAGACAGGGGGCTGTGGGTGAGCAGTTCTTC
TRBJ2-7,.,TRBV13,TRBD1,CASRNTGGTYEQYF,TGTGCCAGCCGAAATACAGGGGGCACCTACGAGCAGTACTTC
TRBJ2-1,.,TRBV5-4,TRBD1,CASSSTGASYNEQFF,TGTGCCAGCAGCTCGACAGGGGCGTCCTACAATGAGCAGTTCTTC
TRBJ2-7,.,TRBV27,TRBD2,CASSRLTSPAVVEQYF,TGTGCCAGCAGTAGATTGACTAGCCCAGCGGTGGTCGAGCAGTACTTC
TRBJ2-3,.,TRBV5-1,.,CASSLEQSTDTQYF,TGCGCCAGCAGCTTGGAGCAGAGCACAGATACGCAGTATTTT
TRBJ2-3,.,TRBV19,.,CASRPGGTDTQYF,TGTGCCAGTCGGCCGGGCGGCACAGATACGCAGTATTTT
TRBJ2-7,.,TRBV5-1,TRBD1,CASSYYSTGHSYEQYF,TGCGCCAGCAGCTACTACTCGACAGGGCACTCCTACGAGCAGTACTTC
TRBJ1-5,.,TRBV18,.,CASSPSSSNQPQHF,TGTGCCAGCTCACCGAGTTCAAGCAACCAGCCCCAGCATTTT
TRBJ2-7,once,TRBV9,TRBD2,CASSVTGTSRWEQYF,TGTGCCAGCAGCGTTACCGGGACTAGCCGTTGGGAGCAGTACTTC
TRBJ2-7,.,TRBV14,.,CASSRTPASYEQYF,TGTGCCAGCAGCCGAACCCCAGCCTCCTACGAGCAGTACTTC
TRBJ2-7,.,TRBV7-2,.,CASSLVFTYEQYF,TGTGCCAGCAGCTTAGTTTTCACCTACGAGCAGTACTTC
TRBJ2-7,.,TRBV21-1,.,CASSCYGSRLVGHEQYF,TGTGCCAGCAGCTGTTATGGCAGCCGACTAGTAGGTCACGAGCAGTACTTC
TRBJ2-2,once,TRBV6-5,.,CASSYGWGTGELFF,TGTGCCAGCAGTTATGGATGGGGCACCGGGGAGCTGTTTTTT
TRBJ1-1,.,TRBV28,.,CASRTGHTEAFF,TGTGCCAGCAGGACGGGGCACACTGAAGCTTTCTTT
TRBJ2-1,.,TRBV6-1,TRBD2,CASRRGVAGLNEQFF,TGTGCCAGCAGGAGGGGGGTAGCGGGATTAAATGAGCAGTTCTTC
TRBJ2-5,.,TRBV28,TRBD1,CASSGTGTEETQYF,TGTGCCAGCAGTGGGACAGGAACGGAAGAGACCCAGTACTTC
TRBJ2-1,.,TRBV7-2,.,CASSPYIGEQFF,TGTGCCAGCAGCCCCTACATAGGTGAGCAGTTCTTC
TRBJ2-2,.,TRBV13,.,CASSLSVLVNTGELFF,TGTGCCAGCAGTCTTAGCGTCCTAGTAAACACCGGGGAGCTGTTTTTT
TRBJ2-7,many,TRBV5-6,TRBD2,CASSSLGGTSGSISYEQYF,TGTGCCAGCAGCTCCCTCGGGGGGACTAGCGGGAGTATTTCCTACGAGCAGTACTTC
TRBJ2-1,.,TRBV18,.,CASSEVYNEQFF,TGTGCCAGCTCAGAGGTATACAATGAGCAGTTCTTC
TRBJ1-5,once,TRBV25-1,.,CASSGPENQPQHF,TGTGCCAGCAGTGGCCCCGAAAATCAGCCCCAGCATTTT
TRBJ2-7,.,TRBV5-4,.,CASSLRTTRGRSEQYF,TGTGCCAGCAGCTTGCGTACGACCCGGGGAAGGAGCGAGCAGTACTTC
TRBJ1-5,.,TRBV28,.,CASTFWGLSGDNQPQHF,TGTGCCAGCACTTTTTGGGGTTTATCAGGGGACAATCAGCCCCAGCATTTT
TRBJ2-3,few,TRBV2,.,CASTQGDTQYF,TGTGCCAGCACCCAGGGGGATACGCAGTATTTT
TRBJ1-1,few,TRBV19,.,CASSHSGGVWTEAFF,TGTGCCAGTAGTCATTCGGGGGGCGTTTGGACTGAAGCTTTCTTT
TRBJ2-7,.,TRBV28,TRBD2,CASSRGLAGENSYEQYF,TGTGCCAGCAGCCGCGGACTAGCGGGTGAGAACTCCTACGAGCAGTACTTC
TRBJ1-5,few,TRBV15,TRBD1,CATSRVGTGDNQPQHF,TGTGCCACCAGCAGAGTCGGGACAGGCGACAATCAGCCCCAGCATTTT
TRBJ2-6,once,TRBV5-1,.,CASSRNLWPGSGANVLTF,TGCGCCAGCAGCCGCAACCTGTGGCCGGGTTCTGGGGCCAACGTCCTGACTTTC
TRBJ1-1,.,TRBV5-1,.,CASSSTVGNTEAFF,TGCGCCAGCAGCTCGACGGTGGGGAACACTGAAGCTTTCTTT
TRBJ2-7,.,TRBV27,TRBD2,CASSLAGGHYEQYF,TGTGCCAGCAGTTTAGCGGGAGGGCACTACGAGCAGTACTTC
TRBJ2-2,.,TRBV5-1,TRBD1,CATRDRESGELFF,TGCGCCACCCGGGACAGGGAAAGCGGGGAGCTGTTTTTT
TRBJ2-3,.,TRBV7-8,.,CASSLSSLTITDTQYF,TGTGCCAGCAGCTTAAGCTCCCTTACCATCACAGATACGCAGTATTTT
TRBJ2-2,.,TRBV6-1,.,CASSSQNTGELFF,TGTGCCAGCAGCTCCCAGAACACCGGGGAGCTGTTTTTT
TRBJ1-1,.,TRBV29-1,.,CSVVPRSMAFF,TGCAGCGTCGTGCCACGGTCTATGGCTTTCTTT
TRBJ1-2,.,TRBV19,TRBD1,CASSPPDRAYGYTF,TGTGCCAGTAGTCCCCCGGACAGGGCCTATGGCTACACCTTC
TRBJ2-7,once,TRBV28,.,CASIAVDVPSYEQYF,TGTGCCAGCATTGCAGTTGATGTCCCCTCCTACGAGCAGTACTTC
TRBJ1-1,.,TRBV19,TRBD1,CASMDRGWGTEAFF,TGTGCCAGTATGGACAGGGGATGGGGCACTGAAGCTTTCTTT
TRBJ2-7,.,TRBV29-1,.,CSASRGSYEQYF,TGCAGCGCCTCTCGGGGTTCCTACGAGCAGTACTTC
TRBJ2-6,once,TRBV11-3,.,CASSTLDPGANVLTF,TGTGCCAGCAGTACTTTGGACCCTGGGGCCAACGTCCTGACTTTC
TRBJ2-1,.,TRBV14,.,CASSPRVTLRNEQFF,TGTGCCAGCAGCCCCCGGGTCACCTTGAGGAATGAGCAGTTCTTC
TRBJ2-2,.,TRBV6-1,.,CASSEAGQAVGELFF,TGTGCCAGCAGTGAAGCGGGGCAGGCGGTCGGGGAGCTGTTTTTT
TRBJ2-7,.,TRBV23-1,.,CASSQPKKTRSSYYEQYF,TGCGCCAGCAGTCAACCCAAAAAGACACGATCTTCCTACTACGAGCAGTACTTC
TRBJ2-7,.,TRBV2,TRBD1,CASRSRQGRTYEQYF,TGTGCCAGCAGGTCCCGACAGGGAAGGACCTACGAGCAGTACTTC
TRBJ1-2,.,TRBV5-8,.,CASSLIGRGNYGYTF,TGTGCCAGCAGCTTGATCGGCAGGGGAAACTATGGCTACACCTTC
TRBJ2-2,few,TRBV5-1,TRBD1,CASSVRGRDSGELFF,TGCGCCAGCAGCGTGAGGGGGCGCGATTCCGGGGAGCTGTTTTTT
TRBJ2-7,.,TRBV27,TRBD2,CASSPAQGGSNYEQYF,TGTGCCAGCAGTCCGGCTCAAGGCGGGAGTAACTACGAGCAGTACTTC